A single sample gave rise to the 27 T cell receptor beta chains below, sequenced in a study of blood T cells in healthy people across ages. Using a J-beta primer mix together with a sample-barcoded 5' primer, a second PCR was run for roughly 7 to 11 cycles. Each CDR3 protein gets one entry after TCRdb re-called the 5' RACE reads with MiXCR. The data show about 970,000 distinct CDR3 sequences, 45% to 60% seen once. The material sequenced was blood. These receptor sequences come from a woman aged 60 to 75 in good health.

This chain uses TRBV10-3 with TRBJ2-5, with 12 bases matching TRBD2. The DNA end favors TRBJ2-7, so the J call may be wrong. Germline loops: CDR1 ENHRY, CDR2 SYGVKD. There are 15 residues in the CDR3. The CDR3: CAIRPSGRATYEQYF. The CDR3 nucleotides read TGTGCCATCAGGCCTAGCGGGAGGGCCACCTACGAGCAGTACTTC.

The chain employs TRBV7-2 and TRBJ2-1; a possible D gene is TRBD2 (6 bases). Germline values: CDR1 SGHTA, CDR2 FQGNSA. Trimming removed 1 base at V and 9 bases at J, with 13 bases between. The CDR3 consists of 14 residues. The CDR3 protein is CASSLEAGRGEQFF. CDR3 bases: TGTGCCAGCAGCTTAGAGGCGGGAAGGGGTGAGCAGTTCTTC.

This clonotype has only a few counts. This chain joins TRBV15 and TRBJ2-6; D is uncertain. V lost 5 bases and J lost 3, with 5 bases in between. Germline V gene sequence: CDR1 LNHNV, CDR2 YYDKDF (reference sequence). The CDR3 is 13 residues long. In DNA form, the CDR3 reads TGTGCCACCAGCGGGGTTGGGGCCAACGTCCTGACTTTC. It yields the protein CATSGVGANVLTF.

The chain joins TRBV7-6 to TRBJ2-2, with 8 bases that match TRBD1. V dropped 3 bases and J dropped 6; count of bases not matched to a gene: 9. The CDR3 runs 16 residues. Germline values: CDR1 SGHVS, CDR2 FNYEAQ. The CDR3 DNA reads TGTGCCAGCAGCTTTGGCAGGGGGCTTATTTCCGGGGAGCTGTTTTTT. Translating it yields CASSFGRGLISGELFF.

The gene calls are TRBV28 and TRBJ2-7; tentatively, D is TRBD1 or TRBD2 (5 bases each). Per germline, CDR1 MDHEN and CDR2 SYDVKM. The length of the CDR3 is 14 residues. V was cut by 6 bases and J by 5 bases, with 17 bases left in between. CDR3 in amino acids: CASRPGTSRDEQYF. The DNA of the CDR3 is TGTGCCAGCAGACCCGGGACCAGCAGGGACGAGCAGTACTTC.

The V call is TRBV11-3, the J call TRBJ2-1; TRBD2 is a possible D gene (5 bases). Germline CDR1 and CDR2: SGHNT and YENEEA. The CDR3 is made up of 14 amino acids. V lost 5 bases and J lost 5, with 13 bases in between. The CDR3 region has the DNA TGTGCCAGCAGCCTGGGGAGTGTAAACAATGAGCAGTTCTTC. It translates to CASSLGSVNNEQFF.

The chain employs TRBV7-9 and TRBJ2-7; 7 nucleotides line up with TRBD1. This CDR3 has 16 amino acids. The V segment lost 4 bases and the J segment 4 bases; nucleotides outside the gene matches: 13. Looked up from germline, CDR1 is SEHNR and CDR2 is FQNEAQ (reference sequence). CDR3 in DNA: TGTGCCAGCAGCTCACCAAACCGGGACAGACCTTACGAGCAGTACTTC. Amino acid sequence: CASSSPNRDRPYEQYF.

The CDR3 reads CASSFPAGVFVSGSTDTQYF. The CDR3 DNA follows: TGTGCCAGCAGTTTCCCGGCGGGAGTCTTTGTCAGTGGGAGCACAGATACGCAGTATTTT. The chain recombines TRBV28 with TRBJ2-3, with 7 nucleotides matching TRBD2. Germline CDR1 and CDR2: MDHEN and SYDVKM. Unmatched junction bases numbered 18, after V lost 3 bases and J lost 0 bases. The CDR3 is 20 amino acids. The whole variable domain, remainder taken from reference TRBV28 and TRBJ2-3, is DVKVTQSSRYLVKRTGEKVFLECVQDMDHENMFWYRQDPGLGLRLIYFSYDVKMKEKGDIPEGYSVSREKKERFSLILESASTNQTSMYLCASSFPAGVFVSGSTDTQYFGPGTRLTVL.

This clonotype appeared a few times. This chain links TRBV5-1 with TRBJ2-7; TRBD2 is a possible D gene (6 bases). From germline, CDR1 is SGHRS and CDR2 YFSETQ. Trimming stripped 4 bases from V and 3 bases from J, with 14 bases between. There are 14 residues in the CDR3. CDR3 residues: CASSPLGGNYEQYF. The DNA for the CDR3 is TGCGCCAGCAGCCCCCTTGGGGGGAACTACGAGCAGTACTTC.

This clonotype was counted between two and nine times. The chain uses TRBV12-3 or TRBV12-4 and TRBJ2-3, with D unclear. Trimming removed 6 bases at V and 3 bases at J, with 16 bases between. This CDR3 is built from 15 residues. Here the CDR3 DNA reads TGTGCCAGCAGACGACCGGGCCAAGTGACAGATACGCAGTATTTT. It specifies CASRRPGQVTDTQYF.

V gene TRBV21-1 combines with J gene TRBJ2-1. TRBV21-1 is assigned pseudogene status. The CDR3 sequence is 13 residues long. The CDR3 DNA reads as TGTGCCAGCCGAGCAGGGCCCCTCCATGAGCAGTTCTTC. Translated: CASRAGPLHEQFF.

The chain uses TRBV4-1 and TRBJ2-7, with 8 bases lining up with TRBD1. CDR3 length equals 14 residues. V gave up 4 bases and J gave up 5 bases; unmatched junction bases: 7. Germline CDR1 MGHRA, CDR2 YSYEKL. CDR3 sequence (DNA): TGCGCCAGCAGCCCAGGGACAGGTCCCGACGAGCAGTACTTC. It yields the protein CASSPGTGPDEQYF.

This chain connects TRBV6-2 or TRBV6-3 to TRBJ2-5, with D perhaps matching TRBD1 (6 bases). TRBJ2-7 explains the end of the DNA better; the J call may be wrong. CDR1 MNHEY and CDR2 SVGEGT come from the germline V gene. The CDR3 sequence is 14 residues long. The CDR3, as DNA: TGTGCCAGCGGTGGGAGACAGGACTCCTACGAGCAGTACTTC. Translation gives CASGGRQDSYEQYF.

This clonotype was recorded a few times. As DNA, the CDR3 is TGTGCCAGCAGCTTAGTCATCCAGGGAACCTACGAGCAGTACTTC. Protein product: CASSLVIQGTYEQYF. The chain combines TRBV7-2 with TRBJ2-7; the D gene is possibly TRBD1 (5 bases). Trimming left V 1 base short and J 2 bases short, with 12 bases between. This CDR3 is built from 15 residues. Germline loops: CDR1 SGHTA, CDR2 FQGNSA.

This clonotype appeared a few times. This chain links TRBV4-3 with TRBJ2-4; TRBD1 matches 10 bases. The CDR3 has 17 amino acids. Per the germline V gene, CDR1 is LGHNA and CDR2 is YSLEER. The J segment lost 1 base and the V segment lost 1 base, leaving 4 bases of the junction unmatched. CDR3 in DNA: TGCGCCAGCAGCCAAGGTTCGGGACAGGGGGCCAAAAACATTCAGTACTTC. The encoded protein is CASSQGSGQGAKNIQYF.

The V and J genes are TRBV12-3 or TRBV12-4 and TRBJ1-6; 9 bases agree with TRBD1. The CDR3 contains 14 residues. V shed 4 bases and J 9 bases; nucleotides not matched to a gene: 4. The CDR3 bases are TGTGCCAGCAGTTCGGACAGGGGCCTTTCACCCCTCCACTTT. It translates to CASSSDRGLSPLHF.

This clonotype has a handful of counts. The rearrangement uses TRBV5-5 and TRBJ1-4, with D possibly TRBD1 on 6 matching bases. V was cut by 4 bases and J by 5 bases, with 15 bases left in between. Germline lookup yields CDR1 SGHKS and CDR2 YYEKEE (reference sequence). There are 15 residues in the CDR3. This CDR3 is CASSLVQGINEKLFF. CDR3 nucleotide sequence: TGTGCCAGCAGCCTTGTTCAGGGGATCAATGAAAAACTGTTTTTT.

The CDR3 DNA follows: TGCGGATCCCTTCAGCCTGGCGGGAGCTCCTACAATGAGCAGTTCTTC. This codes for CGSLQPGGSSYNEQFF. The chain employs TRBV20-1 and TRBJ2-1; 7 bases align to TRBD2. Per germline, CDR1 DFQATT and CDR2 SNEGSKA (reference sequence). This CDR3 is built from 16 residues.

V is TRBV2 and J is TRBJ2-1; perhaps TRBD2 as D (6 bases). Germline values: CDR1 SNHLY, CDR2 FYNNEI. This CDR3 comprises 15 residues. Trimming shortened V by 3 bases and J by 4 bases, and 13 bases separated the two germline ends. The CDR3 region is CASSEGGLGYNEQFF. CDR3 sequence (DNA): TGTGCCAGCAGTGAGGGGGGTTTAGGGTACAATGAGCAGTTCTTC.

This clonotype was recorded at least ten times. The rearrangement joins TRBV29-1 to TRBJ2-1; D unresolved. The CDR3 extends over 12 amino acids. Trimming shortened V by 1 base and J by 4 bases, and 5 bases separated the two germline ends. Germline loops: CDR1 SQVTM, CDR2 ANQGSEA. CDR3 DNA: TGCAGCGTTGAAGCACTATACAATGAGCAGTTCTTC. It translates to CSVEALYNEQFF.

This chain links TRBV7-2 with TRBJ2-3; TRBD2 aligns across 11 bases. The CDR3 loop spans 17 amino acids. The germline V gene has CDR1 SGHTA and CDR2 FQGNSA. V dropped 1 base and J dropped 2; count of bases not matched to a gene: 5. The CDR3 sequence is CASSLVPSGRTTDTQYF. The CDR3 DNA follows: TGTGCCAGCAGCTTAGTTCCTAGCGGGAGGACCACAGATACGCAGTATTTT. Together with reference TRBV7-2 and TRBJ2-3, the CDR3 gives the full variable domain: GAGVSQSPSNKVTEKGKDVELRCDPISGHTALYWYRQSLGQGLEFLIYFQGNSAPDKSGLPSDRFSAERTGGSVSTLTIQRTQQEDSAVYLCASSLVPSGRTTDTQYFGPGTRLTVL.

This clonotype was recorded only once. CDR3 loop: CAWSRGDYGYTF. DNA of the CDR3: TGTGCCTGGTCCAGGGGGGATTATGGCTACACCTTC. The V and J genes are TRBV30 and TRBJ1-2; 7 bases line up with TRBD1. Germline-derived CDR1 and CDR2 are GTSNPN and SVGIG (reference sequence). Losses at the gene ends were 5 bases for V and 5 bases for J; bases not matched to a gene: 5. The CDR3 spans 12 residues. Full variable domain (outside the CDR3, taken from reference TRBV30 and TRBJ1-2): SQTIHQWPATLVQPVGSPLSLECTVEGTSNPNLYWYRQAAGRGLQLLFYSVGIGQISSEVPQNLSASRPQDRQFILSSKKLLLSDSGFYLCAWSRGDYGYTFGSGTRLTVV.

This clonotype has just a few counts. This chain uses TRBV25-1 with TRBJ1-6; no firm D call. Trimming removed 7 bases at V and 0 bases at J, with 4 bases between. The CDR3 loop spans 13 amino acids. Germline V lookup: CDR1 MGHDK, CDR2 SYGVNS. The CDR3 DNA sequence: TGTGCCAGCATGTTCTCCTATAATTCACCCCTCCACTTT. Protein sequence: CASMFSYNSPLHF.

The CDR3 nucleotides are TGTGCCAGCAGCCCCAAGAGACTAGCGGGAATGAAGACCCAGTACTTC. It translates to CASSPKRLAGMKTQYF. The chain is built from TRBV7-2 and TRBJ2-5; 11 bases map to TRBD2. The germline V gene encodes CDR1 SGHTA and CDR2 FQGNSA. The CDR3 spans 16 residues. V shed 5 bases and J 6 bases; nucleotides not matched to a gene: 11.

This chain links TRBV6-5 with TRBJ1-2; TRBD1 is a possible D gene (5 bases). This CDR3 is 16 amino acids long. The V gene's germline CDR1 is MNHEY and CDR2 SVGAGI. V was trimmed by 0 bases and J by 2 bases, leaving 13 bases between them. The CDR3 region is CASSYSRGPINYGYTF. The CDR3 nucleotides read TGTGCCAGCAGTTACTCTAGGGGACCGATAAACTATGGCTACACCTTC.

The V gene is TRBV9, the J gene TRBJ2-3; 9 bases are a match to TRBD2. This CDR3 is 14 amino acids long. CDR1 is SGDLS and CDR2 is YYNGEE in the germline V gene. V was pared by 4 bases and J by 11 bases, with 11 bases of the junction left unmatched. The CDR3 here is CASSPILAGMRQYF. The CDR3 nucleotides read TGTGCCAGCAGCCCCATCCTAGCGGGAATGAGGCAGTATTTT.

The chain carries TRBV6-2 or TRBV6-3 and TRBJ2-6; D may correspond to TRBD1 or TRBD2 (5 bases each). This CDR3 contains 15 residues. Between the trimmed V and J ends, which lost 4 bases and 0 bases, there was a span of 7 bases. CDR1 and CDR2 (germline): MNHEY, SVGEGT. The CDR3 DNA reads as TGTGCCAGCAGTTCCGGGACCTCTGGGGCCAACGTCCTGACTTTC. Translating it yields CASSSGTSGANVLTF.